The present TCR beta chain was sequenced within a study of blood T cell repertoires in COVID-19. On the study more broadly: The analysed material was cDNA or gDNA that came from T cells, B-cell-depleted T cells, or PBMCs.

Original data processing: Amplified reference gene primers provided the basis for estimating nucleated cell counts. Libraries were prepared by immunoSEQ multiplex PCR; TCRdb keeps only in-frame clonotypes and omits some of them. V and J calls and clone size follow that table, whereas D and trimming were derived from the DNA. The sample lists fewer than 150,000 clones, roughly three quarters seen once, with about 18% in the top ten. The germline V gene encodes CDR1 LGHDT and CDR2 YNNKEL (reference sequence). This CDR3 comprises 15 residues. V was shortened by 6 bases and J by 0 bases, with 14 bases between the two germline ends.

The chain uses TRBV3-1 (or the pseudogene TRBV3-2) and TRBJ1-1, with a weak D call TRBD1 (6 bases). This TCR came from an elderly man with acute or convalescent COVID-19. The source material was peripheral blood. CDR3 nucleotides: TGTGCCAGCAGACGCCGTGGACAGTTGAACACTGAAGCTTTCTTT. Translated, it gives CASRRRGQLNTEAFF.